This record covers a single T cell receptor beta chain. What it recognizes is unknown. RNA transcripts provided the source from which TCR beta CDR3 regions were amplified. The HTBI primer set was used in a first-round RT-PCR of the TCR CDR3. Each CDR3 protein gets one entry after TCRdb re-called the multiplex PCR reads with MiXCR. Of about 590,000 distinct CDR3 sequences listed, approximately 15% are singletons. J lost 5 bases, V lost 9 bases, and 11 bases had no gene match. CDR1 is MDHEN, CDR2 SYDVKM, per germline. The CDR3 spans 14 residues. This entry comes from a study of T cells in Graves' hyperthyroidism and ophthalmopathy. Study overall: Before any treatment, at initial diagnosis, peripheral blood was collected. The study's findings and limits: Ophthalmopathy was identified by the model a median around 6.9 months ahead of onset.

Graves' hyperthyroidism was deemed stable given no ophthalmopathy progression within 18 months. The sequencing input was blood. V gene TRBV28 combines with J gene TRBJ2-5; TRBD1 agrees at 8 bases. The clonotype originates from a woman aged 30 to 39 with Graves' hyperthyroidism. CDR3 sequence reads: CASNAGQVGETQYF. The CDR3 DNA reads TGTGCCAGTAACGCGGGACAGGTGGGCGAGACCCAGTACTTC.